The rows below give T cell receptor beta chains drawn from one sample of a study of T cell responses to AZD1222 COVID-19 vaccine. Method: immunoSEQ multiplex PCR; TCRdb's copy keeps in-frame clones and lacks some. This sample has 130,000 or so clones, with roughly 94% found just once. This specimen consisted of peripheral blood, obtained on day 0 of AZD1222 vaccination. These receptors all stem from an adult in good health. Each CDR3 is given with its conserved first and last residue. The order of the fields is J gene, D gene, V gene, clone size, CDR3 protein, CDR3 DNA. A D gene is named only where the DNA matches it firmly. Not all rows give a size; the values are once, few, many and, for expanded clones, a class.

TRBJ1-2,NA,TRBV5-6,NA,CASSSRDIGYGYTF,TGTGCCAGCAGCTCCCGGGACATCGGCTATGGCTACACCTTC
TRBJ1-5,NA,TRBV30,once,CAWSAGENNQPQHF,TGTGCCTGGAGTGCTGGGGAGAATAATCAGCCCCAGCATTTT
TRBJ2-2,NA,TRBV7-7,once,CASSSAPKGITGELFF,TGTGCCAGCAGCTCCGCCCCAAAGGGGATCACCGGGGAGCTGTTTTTT
TRBJ2-1,NA,TRBV19,NA,CASGRGGGHNEQFF,TGTGCCAGTGGTAGGGGAGGTGGCCACAATGAGCAGTTCTTC
TRBJ2-5,TRBD1,TRBV5-8,once,CASSSFGTDLQETQYF,TGTGCCAGCAGCTCCTTCGGGACAGATCTCCAAGAGACCCAGTACTTC
TRBJ2-5,TRBD1,TRBV6-2/TRBV6-3,NA,CASSKRGQPRPQYF,TGTGCCAGCAGCAAACGGGGACAGCCGAGGCCCCAGTACTTC
TRBJ1-2,NA,TRBV28,NA,CASTRGLGGGYGYTF,TGTGCCAGCACCCGGGGACTTGGGGGGGGCTATGGCTACACCTTC
TRBJ2-3,NA,TRBV5-1,once,CASSLASGGLDTQYF,TGCGCCAGCAGCTTGGCCTCTGGGGGCTTGGATACGCAGTATTTT
TRBJ1-2,NA,TRBV12-3/TRBV12-4,NA,CASSLGRFAGYTF,TGTGCCAGCAGCTTAGGGCGCTTTGCTGGCTACACCTTC
TRBJ2-7,NA,TRBV2,NA,CASMTNRDVHSYEQYF,TGTGCCAGCATGACCAACCGGGACGTACACTCCTACGAGCAGTACTTC
TRBJ1-2,TRBD1,TRBV30,NA,CAWRTTGGGYGYTF,TGTGCCTGGAGGACGACAGGGGGCGGCTATGGCTACACCTTC
TRBJ2-1,NA,TRBV25-1,NA,CAGGTYNEQFF,TGTGCCGGAGGGACTTACAATGAGCAGTTCTTC
TRBJ2-7,TRBD2,TRBV19,NA,CASSRLAGGPVSYEQYF,TGTGCCAGTAGTAGGCTAGCGGGAGGTCCTGTCTCATACGAGCAGTACTTC
TRBJ1-4,NA,TRBV28,NA,CASSSNREVSEKLFF,TGTGCCAGCAGTTCGAACAGGGAGGTCAGTGAAAAACTGTTTTTT
TRBJ1-2,NA,TRBV29-1,NA,CSVDWQDGYTF,TGCAGCGTTGATTGGCAGGACGGCTACACCTTC
TRBJ1-6,NA,TRBV11-3,NA,CASSLGVGRAISPLHF,TGTGCCAGCAGCTTAGGGGTAGGCAGGGCGATCTCACCCCTCCACTTT
TRBJ1-1,NA,TRBV6-5,NA,CASSYQVNTEAFF,TGTGCCAGCAGTTACCAGGTGAACACTGAAGCTTTCTTT
TRBJ2-4,TRBD1,TRBV27,once,CASSLRTGGNIQYF,TGTGCCAGCAGTCTCAGGACAGGGGGGAACATTCAGTACTTC
TRBJ2-1,NA,TRBV28,NA,CASSNGGGYNEQFF,TGTGCCAGCAGTAACGGTGGGGGCTACAATGAGCAGTTCTTC
TRBJ2-5,TRBD2,TRBV30,NA,CAWSLSGSRETQYF,TGTGCCTGGAGCCTTAGCGGGAGCAGAGAGACCCAGTACTTC
TRBJ1-5,NA,TRBV7-6,NA,CASSSLTQHF,TGTGCCAGCAGCTCCCTGACCCAGCATTTT
TRBJ1-1,NA,TRBV29-1,NA,CSVGHTEAFF,TGCAGCGTTGGCCACACTGAAGCTTTCTTT
TRBJ2-5,NA,TRBV7-6,NA,CASSFGETQYF,TGTGCCAGCAGCTTCGGTGAGACCCAGTACTTC
TRBJ1-3,NA,TRBV5-4,NA,CASSPGLGQGNTIYF,TGTGCCAGCAGCCCTGGGTTGGGCCAAGGAAACACCATATATTTT
TRBJ2-7,TRBD1,TRBV19,NA,CASTRTGGEYEQYF,TGTGCCAGTACTCGGACAGGGGGCGAATACGAGCAGTACTTC
TRBJ1-5,NA,TRBV10-3,NA,CAISEQQTNQPQHF,TGTGCCATCAGTGAGCAACAGACCAATCAGCCCCAGCATTTT
TRBJ1-1,NA,TRBV14,NA,CASSQQLGKGTEAFF,TGTGCCAGCAGCCAACAACTGGGAAAAGGAACTGAAGCTTTCTTT
TRBJ2-1,NA,TRBV12-2,NA,CARIEQFF,TGTGCAAGAATCGAGCAGTTCTTC
TRBJ2-3,NA,TRBV4-1,NA,CASTPKGGGGTDTQYF,TGCGCCAGCACCCCTAAAGGGGGAGGGGGCACAGATACGCAGTATTTT
TRBJ1-2,NA,TRBV5-6,once,CASSVVPGTNYGYTF,TGTGCCAGCAGCGTTGTCCCCGGGACAAATTATGGCTACACCTTC
TRBJ1-1,NA,TRBV5-8,NA,CASSLRGVNTEAFF,TGTGCCAGCAGCTTGAGGGGGGTAAACACTGAAGCTTTCTTT
TRBJ2-7,TRBD2,TRBV7-2,NA,CASSTIAGTYEQYF,TGTGCCAGCAGCACGATAGCGGGAACCTACGAGCAGTACTTC
TRBJ2-7,NA,TRBV6-2/TRBV6-3,once,CASSYTPGTGYSYEQYF,TGTGCCAGCAGTTACACCCCCGGAACGGGTTACTCCTACGAGCAGTACTTC
TRBJ1-1,TRBD1,TRBV4-1,NA,CASRRGIGDTEAFF,TGCGCCAGCCGCAGGGGGATTGGGGACACTGAAGCTTTCTTT
TRBJ2-1,TRBD2,TRBV6-5,NA,CASNPKTSGINEQFF,TGTGCCAGCAATCCGAAGACTAGCGGGATAAATGAGCAGTTCTTC
TRBJ1-5,NA,TRBV27,NA,CASSLSPQGLNQPQHF,TGTGCCAGCAGTTTATCCCCCCAGGGACTCAATCAGCCCCAGCATTTT
TRBJ2-7,NA,TRBV2,once,CASSDAGAPIKGYEQYF,TGTGCCAGCAGTGACGCAGGGGCCCCGATTAAGGGTTACGAGCAGTACTTC
TRBJ2-1,NA,TRBV3-1/TRBV3-2,NA,CASSHTRGEPNYNEQFF,TGTGCCAGCAGCCATACCAGGGGGGAGCCAAACTACAATGAGCAGTTCTTC
TRBJ2-7,NA,TRBV4-2,NA,CASSHIPLGNTGRTNEQYF,TGTGCCAGCAGCCATATCCCTCTCGGAAATACAGGACGAACTAACGAGCAGTACTTC
TRBJ1-2,NA,TRBV28,NA,CASSLFGGYGYTF,TGTGCCAGCAGTTTATTCGGCGGCTATGGCTACACCTTC
TRBJ2-7,NA,TRBV19,NA,CASSISRAYEQYF,TGTGCCAGTAGTATCAGCAGGGCCTACGAGCAGTACTTC
TRBJ2-7,TRBD2,TRBV7-3,NA,CASSFGGGSIYEQYF,TGTGCCAGCAGCTTTGGCGGCGGGAGCATTTACGAGCAGTACTTC
TRBJ2-7,NA,TRBV23-1,NA,CASSYQGTPQGF,TGCGCCAGCAGTTACCAAGGGACACCCCAGGGTTTC
TRBJ2-5,TRBD2,TRBV6-2/TRBV6-3,NA,CASSYAGLAGRQETQYF,TGTGCCAGCAGTTACGCGGGACTAGCGGGGCGACAAGAGACCCAGTACTTC
TRBJ2-1,NA,TRBV6-4,NA,CASSDRGGGGYNEQFF,TGTGCCAGCAGTGACCGCGGGGGAGGGGGATACAATGAGCAGTTCTTC